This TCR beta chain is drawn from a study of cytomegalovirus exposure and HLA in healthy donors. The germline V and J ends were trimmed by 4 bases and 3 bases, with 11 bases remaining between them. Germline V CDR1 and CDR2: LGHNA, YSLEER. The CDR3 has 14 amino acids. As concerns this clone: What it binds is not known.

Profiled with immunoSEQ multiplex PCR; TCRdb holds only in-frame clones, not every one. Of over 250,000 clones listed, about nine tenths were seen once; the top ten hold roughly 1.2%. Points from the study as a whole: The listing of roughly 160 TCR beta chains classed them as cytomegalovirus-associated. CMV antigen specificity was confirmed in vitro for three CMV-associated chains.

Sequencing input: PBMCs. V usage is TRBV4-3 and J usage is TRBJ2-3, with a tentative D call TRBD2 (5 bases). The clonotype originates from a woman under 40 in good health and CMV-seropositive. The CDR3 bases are TGCGCCAGCAGCCCCGGGAAAGGGACAGATACGCAGTATTTT. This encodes CASSPGKGTDTQYF.